A single sample is the source of the 22 T cell receptor beta chains below, sequenced in a study of glioma-infiltrating T cells after dendritic cell vaccination. Time point specified: after dendritic cell vaccination, including at tumor progression/relapse. The method was immunoSEQ multiplex PCR; TCRdb's version includes in-frame clones alone and lacks a portion of them. The sample consists of 65,000 or so clones, more than 75% of them appearing once. The material sequenced was blood, taken after dendritic cell vaccination. The receptors originated from a human donor with glioblastoma.

This rearrangement joins TRBV19 to TRBJ1-1; TRBD1 might be the D (6 bases). V lost 5 bases and J lost 4, with 14 bases in between. This CDR3 contains 14 residues. The V gene's germline CDR1 is LNHDA and CDR2 SQIVND (reference sequence). The CDR3 DNA follows: TGTGCCAGTAGTCCCCACCGGGACATCACTGAAGCTTTCTTT. Translated, it gives CASSPHRDITEAFF. The complete variable domain, with remaining parts taken from reference TRBV19 and TRBJ1-1, reads DGGITQSPKYLFRKEGQNVTLSCEQNLNHDAMYWYRQDPGQGLRLIYYSQIVNDFQKGDIAEGYSVSREKKESFPLTVTSAQKNPTAFYLCASSPHRDITEAFFGQGTRLTVV.

V and J are TRBV30 and TRBJ1-4; 8 positions match TRBD1. The CDR3 runs 13 residues. Germline V gives CDR1 GTSNPN, CDR2 SVGIG (reference sequence). V dropped 6 bases and J dropped 5; count of bases not matched to a gene: 5. CDR3 region: CACKGTGNEKLFF. The CDR3 DNA sequence: TGTGCCTGCAAAGGGACAGGAAATGAAAAACTGTTTTTT.

The gene calls are TRBV5-6 and TRBJ2-1; 8 bases are shared with TRBD2. V lost 1 base, J lost 6 bases, and 6 bases stayed unmatched. This CDR3 is built from 15 residues. Germline assignment: CDR1 SGHDT and CDR2 YYEEEE. The CDR3 bases are TGTGCCAGCAGCTTGTTTTTGGCGGGGGGCAATGAGCAGTTCTTC. This translates into CASSLFLAGGNEQFF.

This chain links TRBV7-6 with TRBJ1-5; maybe TRBD1 (6 bases). V was clipped by 2 bases and J by 3 bases, with 11 bases between them. Germline CDR1 is SGHVS and CDR2 is FNYEAQ. This CDR3 has 15 amino acids. CDR3 coding DNA: TGTGCCAGCAGCTTAACGCAGGGGATCAATCAGCCCCAGCATTTT. Translated, it gives CASSLTQGINQPQHF.

V is TRBV30 and J is TRBJ2-1; 11 bases map to TRBD2. CDR1 GTSNPN and CDR2 SVGIG come from the germline V gene (reference sequence). The ends lost 3 bases at V and 6 bases at J; junction bases unmatched: 7. CDR3 length equals 15 residues. CDR3 in amino acids: CAWRDSGLAGNEQFF. DNA of the CDR3: TGTGCCTGGAGAGACTCCGGACTAGCGGGCAATGAGCAGTTCTTC.

The V and J genes are TRBV5-4 and TRBJ1-1; no clear D. The CDR3 runs 11 residues. V was shortened by 3 bases and J by 9 bases, with 9 bases between the two germline ends. Germline loops: CDR1 SGHNT, CDR2 YYREEE (reference sequence). The CDR3 spells CASSSDDKAFF. CDR3 sequence (DNA): TGTGCCAGCAGCTCAGATGATAAAGCTTTCTTT.

This rearrangement joins TRBV18 to TRBJ2-7; maybe TRBD1 (5 bases). CDR1 is KGHSH, CDR2 LQKENI, per germline. V was shortened by 5 bases and J by 0 bases, with 11 bases between the two germline ends. This CDR3 has 14 residues. CDR3 sequence: CASSTDIFSYEQYF. The CDR3 DNA follows: TGTGCCAGCTCAACGGACATTTTCTCCTACGAGCAGTACTTC.

This chain connects TRBV30 to TRBJ1-5; 11 nucleotides align to TRBD1. The CDR3 runs to 15 residues. V shed 2 bases and J 6 bases; nucleotides not matched to a gene: 6. The germline V gene encodes CDR1 GTSNPN and CDR2 SVGIG (reference sequence). CDR3 nucleotide sequence: TGTGCCTGGAGTTCCGGACAGGGGGCAGCTCAGCCCCAGCATTTT. As protein: CAWSSGQGAAQPQHF.

The chain employs TRBV7-8 and TRBJ1-5; TRBD1 is a possible D gene (5 bases). This CDR3 spans 17 amino acids. V was pared by 5 bases and J by 2 bases, with 19 bases between. CDR1 is SGHVS and CDR2 is FQNEAQ in the germline V gene. The CDR3 reads CASSDLSGWPGNQPQHF. CDR3 DNA: TGTGCCAGCAGCGATCTATCAGGGTGGCCGGGCAATCAGCCCCAGCATTTT.

This chain joins TRBV2 and TRBJ1-2; 9 bases are a match to TRBD1. The germline CDR1 and CDR2 sequences are SNHLY and FYNNEI. This CDR3 has 13 amino acids. V trimming: 6 bases; J trimming: 4 bases; junction bases outside the gene matches: 3. DNA for the CDR3: TGTGCCAGCAGGGACAGGGGAACCTATGGCTACACCTTC. Translated: CASRDRGTYGYTF.

V gene TRBV6-4 combines with J gene TRBJ2-1, with 9 bases lining up with TRBD1. This CDR3 is built from 15 residues. Per germline, CDR1 MRHNA and CDR2 SNTAGT. Unmatched junction bases numbered 5, after V lost 6 bases and J lost 2 bases. As DNA, the CDR3 is TGTGCCAGCAGACCCACAGGGGGCGCCTACAATGAGCAGTTCTTC. The encoded protein is CASRPTGGAYNEQFF.

J is TRBJ2-7 and V is TRBV5-1, with 7 bases matching TRBD2. Germline values: CDR1 SGHRS, CDR2 YFSETQ. V lost 0 bases and J lost 2; bases outside the gene matches: 2. The length of the CDR3 is 14 residues. DNA of the CDR3: TGCGCCAGCAGCTTGGTGGCGGGAGCCTACGAGCAGTACTTC. It yields the protein CASSLVAGAYEQYF.

The V gene is TRBV5-4, the J gene TRBJ1-2; D is unresolved. The CDR3 sequence is 12 residues long. Trimming pared 7 bases from V and 7 bases from J, leaving 14 bases between. Germline lookup yields CDR1 SGHNT and CDR2 YYREEE (reference sequence). CDR3 DNA sequence: TGTGCCAGCTCTCTTGAAGGAGTTGGCTACACCTTC. This sequence encodes CASSLEGVGYTF. Using reference TRBV5-4 and TRBJ1-2 for the parts outside the CDR3, the full variable domain is ETGVTQSPTHLIKTRGQQVTLRCSSQSGHNTVSWYQQALGQGPQFIFQYYREEENGRGNFPPRFSGLQFPNYSSELNVNALELDDSALYLCASSLEGVGYTFGSGTRLTVV.

The chain links TRBV5-5 to TRBJ1-4; the D gene is possibly TRBD1 (5 bases). The germline V gene encodes CDR1 SGHKS and CDR2 YYEKEE (reference sequence). The CDR3 is made up of 15 amino acids. Trimming removed 4 bases at V and 0 bases at J, with 10 bases between. The CDR3 loop is CASSRTGSTNEKLFF. For the CDR3, the DNA is TGTGCCAGCAGCCGAACAGGTTCAACTAATGAAAAACTGTTTTTT.

As concerns this clone: Other DNA sequences in this specimen translate into the identical CDR3. This chain connects TRBV7-9 to TRBJ1-6; D is uncertain. V lost 4 bases and J 6 bases, leaving 4 bases between the germline ends. The CDR3 has 12 amino acids. The V gene's germline CDR1 is SEHNR and CDR2 FQNEAQ (reference sequence). CDR3 sequence: CASSSVNSPLHF. The CDR3 DNA sequence: TGTGCCAGCAGCTCCGTTAATTCACCCCTCCACTTT.

CDR3 bases: TGCGCCAGCAGCCAACCGGGACAGGGGAACACTGAAGCTTTCTTT. Translation gives CASSQPGQGNTEAFF. The chain is built from TRBV4-3 and TRBJ1-1; 9 positions agree with TRBD1. CDR1 is LGHNA and CDR2 is YSLEER in the germline V gene. CDR3 length: 15 amino acids. V lost 2 bases, J lost 1 base, and 2 bases stayed unmatched.

The chain combines TRBV25-1 with TRBJ1-2; D gene ambiguous. Germline V CDR1 and CDR2: MGHDK, SYGVNS. Trimming removed 3 bases at V and 6 bases at J, with 11 bases between. The CDR3 totals 13 residues. The DNA for the CDR3 is TGTGCCAGCAGTGAGGTACAGTACAATGGCTACACCTTC. Translated, it gives CASSEVQYNGYTF.

The chain combines TRBV27 with TRBJ2-7, with a possible D match to TRBD1 (5 bases). Germline V gives CDR1 MNHEY, CDR2 SMNVEV (reference sequence). The CDR3 extends over 16 amino acids. V shed 6 bases and J shed 4 bases, with 22 bases lying between them. The CDR3 loop reads CASRTQNPGWAYEQYF. The CDR3 DNA sequence: TGTGCCAGCAGAACCCAGAACCCAGGGTGGGCTTACGAGCAGTACTTC.

The chain recombines TRBV5-4 with TRBJ2-7, with TRBD1 matching 9 bases. The CDR3 covers 19 residues. Germline V gene sequence: CDR1 SGHNT, CDR2 YYREEE (reference sequence). Unmatched junction bases numbered 17, after V lost 2 bases and J lost 2 bases. DNA of the CDR3: TGTGCCAGCAGCTTTAACCGGGACAGGGTCTTCGTTATGCCCTACGAGCAGTACTTC. Translated: CASSFNRDRVFVMPYEQYF.

The V and J genes are TRBV5-6 and TRBJ2-7; perhaps TRBD1 as D (6 bases). CDR1 SGHDT and CDR2 YYEEEE come from the germline V gene. The CDR3 has 16 residues. The ends were cut back, 0 bases at V and 0 bases at J, with 13 bases in the middle. As DNA, the CDR3 is TGTGCCAGCAGCTTGGTCGGGACATTCAGCTCCTACGAGCAGTACTTC. Its translation: CASSLVGTFSSYEQYF. The variable domain in full, with the rest retrieved from reference TRBV5-6 and TRBJ2-7, is DAGVTQSPTHLIKTRGQQVTLRCSPKSGHDTVSWYQQALGQGPQFIFQYYEEEERQRGNFPDRFSGHQFPNYSSELNVNALLLGDSALYLCASSLVGTFSSYEQYFGPGTRLTVT.

This clone was detected only once. DNA of the CDR3: TGTGCCAGTGGGGACAGGGGGCTTGAGGACACTGAAGCTTTCTTT. Translating gives CASGDRGLEDTEAFF. The J gene is TRBJ1-1, the V gene TRBV2; 12 bases line up with TRBD1. CDR1 SNHLY and CDR2 FYNNEI come from the germline V gene. This CDR3 has 15 residues. V gave up 9 bases and J gave up 3 bases; unmatched junction bases: 8.

This clone was detected a few times. This rearrangement joins TRBV7-2 to TRBJ2-7; TRBD2 agrees at 8 bases. From germline, CDR1 is SGHTA and CDR2 FQGNSA. The J segment lost 4 bases and the V segment lost 5 bases, leaving 13 bases of the junction unmatched. The CDR3 is 16 amino acids. CDR3 loop: CASSTSGGGRNYEQYF. CDR3 nucleotide sequence: TGTGCCAGCAGCACCAGCGGGGGAGGGAGGAATTACGAGCAGTACTTC.